Below, one TCR beta chain is given with its context. Its specificity is not known. This CDR3 spans 15 amino acids. The V gene end was trimmed by 8 bases and the J gene end by 5 bases; junction bases not matched to a gene: 12. Germline assignment: CDR1 MNHEY and CDR2 SVGAGI. With 60 Vbeta and 13 Jbeta primers, the PCR was carried out. The method was immunoSEQ multiplex PCR; TCRdb's version includes in-frame clones alone and lacks a portion of them. The table includes approximately 110,000 clones, 65% to 85% detected once. The sample comes from a study of cytomegalovirus exposure and HLA in healthy donors. Findings of the study overall: Three chains linked to CMV were shown in vitro to be specific for CMV antigens.

This rearrangement joins TRBV6-5 to TRBJ1-5, with 7 bases lining up with TRBD1. This TCR came from a man between 50 and 59 years old in good health and CMV-seronegative. Sequencing input: PBMCs. CDR3 DNA sequence: TGTGCCAGCTCCGACAGGGTGAGCTGGCATCAGCCCCAGCATTTT. Amino acid sequence: CASSDRVSWHQPQHF.